A selection of T cell receptor beta chains follows, all from one sample in a study of Ad26.COV2.S vaccination and SARS-CoV-2 variants. The repertoire was sequenced with immunoSEQ multiplex PCR; TCRdb's copy has only in-frame clones and lacks some. The sample records more than 350,000 clones, 80% to 95% being singletons. The sample here was peripheral blood, taken in a trial of Ad26.COV2.S vaccine versus placebo. The receptors here all came from a person between 18 and 65 years old who received the Ad26.COV2.S COVID-19 vaccine or a placebo. Each CDR3 is given with its conserved first and last residue. A D gene is named only where the DNA matches it firmly. The size field is filled for only some rows; it gives once, few, many or a size class.

D gene: .; J gene: TRBJ2-7; V gene: TRBV6-5; clone size: .; CDR3 protein: CASSYSWRGGYEQYF; CDR3 DNA: TGTGCCAGCAGTTACTCATGGAGAGGGGGCTACGAGCAGTACTTC
D gene: TRBD1; J gene: TRBJ1-1; V gene: TRBV15; clone size: .; CDR3 protein: CATSERTGVVGTEAFF; CDR3 DNA: TGTGCCACCAGCGAACGGACAGGGGTTGTAGGCACTGAAGCTTTCTTT
D gene: TRBD2; J gene: TRBJ2-3; V gene: TRBV10-3; clone size: .; CDR3 protein: CAISAGDLKPGLAVLPDTQYF; CDR3 DNA: TGTGCCATCTCGGCGGGGGACTTAAAGCCGGGACTAGCGGTCTTGCCAGATACGCAGTATTTT
D gene: .; J gene: TRBJ2-7; V gene: TRBV5-8; clone size: .; CDR3 protein: CASSFRSESYEQYF; CDR3 DNA: TGTGCCAGCAGCTTTCGTTCAGAATCTTACGAGCAGTACTTC
D gene: TRBD2; J gene: TRBJ2-3; V gene: TRBV18; clone size: .; CDR3 protein: CASSPKTSGRDTQYF; CDR3 DNA: TGTGCCAGCTCACCAAAGACTAGCGGGAGGGATACGCAGTATTTT
D gene: TRBD1; J gene: TRBJ1-5; V gene: TRBV27; clone size: .; CDR3 protein: CASSLSGQGGNQPQHF; CDR3 DNA: TGTGCCAGCAGTTTATCCGGGCAGGGGGGAAATCAGCCCCAGCATTTT
D gene: .; J gene: TRBJ2-3; V gene: TRBV7-2; clone size: .; CDR3 protein: CASRWAGTDTQYF; CDR3 DNA: TGTGCCAGCAGATGGGCTGGCACAGATACGCAGTATTTT
D gene: TRBD1; J gene: TRBJ2-2; V gene: TRBV4-2; clone size: once; CDR3 protein: CASSQSPDRIVFPGELFF; CDR3 DNA: TGTGCCAGCAGCCAAAGTCCGGACAGGATAGTTTTCCCCGGGGAGCTGTTTTTT
D gene: .; J gene: TRBJ1-4; V gene: TRBV10-3; clone size: .; CDR3 protein: CAISESPGAGNEKLFF; CDR3 DNA: TGTGCCATCAGTGAGTCGCCGGGGGCAGGTAATGAAAAACTGTTTTTT
D gene: TRBD2; J gene: TRBJ2-5; V gene: TRBV2; clone size: .; CDR3 protein: CASTPAGGQTQYF; CDR3 DNA: TGTGCCAGCACCCCGGCGGGGGGCCAGACCCAGTACTTC
D gene: .; J gene: TRBJ1-1; V gene: TRBV30; clone size: .; CDR3 protein: CAWSSTGPPAFF; CDR3 DNA: TGTGCCTGGAGTTCCACCGGGCCCCCGGCTTTCTTT
D gene: TRBD1; J gene: TRBJ2-1; V gene: TRBV7-9; clone size: .; CDR3 protein: CASSRQGVAWNEQFF; CDR3 DNA: TGTGCCAGCAGTCGCCAGGGGGTAGCGTGGAATGAGCAGTTCTTC
D gene: .; J gene: TRBJ1-5; V gene: TRBV6-5; clone size: once; CDR3 protein: CASSYSSAQPQHF; CDR3 DNA: TGTGCCAGCAGTTACTCGTCAGCGCAGCCCCAGCATTTT
D gene: .; J gene: TRBJ2-3; V gene: TRBV9; clone size: .; CDR3 protein: CASSVGSGYGVDTQYF; CDR3 DNA: TGTGCCAGCAGCGTTGGTAGCGGCTACGGGGTAGATACGCAGTATTTT
D gene: .; J gene: TRBJ1-2; V gene: TRBV6-5; clone size: .; CDR3 protein: CASSHYPRVTGYTF; CDR3 DNA: TGTGCCAGCAGTCATTATCCCAGGGTTACAGGCTACACCTTC
D gene: TRBD2; J gene: TRBJ2-7; V gene: TRBV28; clone size: .; CDR3 protein: CASSSPGLEEYF; CDR3 DNA: TGTGCCAGCAGTTCACCTGGACTAGAAGAGTACTTC
D gene: .; J gene: TRBJ1-3; V gene: TRBV5-1; clone size: .; CDR3 protein: CASSPDGSGNTIYF; CDR3 DNA: TGCGCCAGCAGCCCGGATGGGTCTGGAAACACCATATATTTT
D gene: TRBD1; J gene: TRBJ2-7; V gene: TRBV6-2/TRBV6-3; clone size: .; CDR3 protein: CASSYFTGGSYEQYF; CDR3 DNA: TGTGCCAGCAGTTACTTCACAGGGGGCAGCTACGAGCAGTACTTC
D gene: .; J gene: TRBJ2-2; V gene: TRBV19; clone size: .; CDR3 protein: CASSIPVQGGLFF; CDR3 DNA: TGTGCCAGTAGTATCCCTGTGCAGGGCGGGCTGTTTTTT
D gene: .; J gene: TRBJ2-1; V gene: TRBV11-3; clone size: .; CDR3 protein: CASSQPGTHEQFF; CDR3 DNA: TGTGCCAGCAGCCAGCCTGGTACCCATGAGCAGTTCTTC
D gene: .; J gene: TRBJ1-3; V gene: TRBV7-8; clone size: .; CDR3 protein: CASSLTGTGNTIYF; CDR3 DNA: TGTGCCAGCAGCTTAACAGGGACTGGAAACACCATATATTTT
D gene: TRBD1; J gene: TRBJ1-1; V gene: TRBV29-1; clone size: .; CDR3 protein: CSATTGGGTEAFF; CDR3 DNA: TGCAGCGCAACAACAGGGGGGGGGACTGAAGCTTTCTTT
D gene: .; J gene: TRBJ2-7; V gene: TRBV5-4; clone size: once; CDR3 protein: CASSLQGRSPYEQYF; CDR3 DNA: TGTGCCAGCAGCCTCCAGGGGCGGTCCCCCTACGAGCAGTACTTC
D gene: TRBD2; J gene: TRBJ2-3; V gene: TRBV29-1; clone size: .; CDR3 protein: CSVGSGLANTDTQYF; CDR3 DNA: TGCAGCGTTGGATCGGGACTAGCGAACACAGATACGCAGTATTTT
D gene: TRBD2; J gene: TRBJ2-1; V gene: TRBV19; clone size: .; CDR3 protein: CASTRLASDNEQFF; CDR3 DNA: TGTGCCAGTACCCGACTAGCGTCCGACAATGAGCAGTTCTTC
D gene: TRBD1; J gene: TRBJ1-2; V gene: TRBV9; clone size: .; CDR3 protein: CASSVAADRDSGGYTF; CDR3 DNA: TGTGCCAGCAGCGTAGCTGCGGACAGGGATTCGGGCGGCTACACCTTC
D gene: TRBD1; J gene: TRBJ1-1; V gene: TRBV4-3; clone size: .; CDR3 protein: CASSQEWTGGFEAFF; CDR3 DNA: TGCGCCAGCAGCCAAGAATGGACAGGGGGCTTTGAAGCTTTCTTT
D gene: TRBD1; J gene: TRBJ1-4; V gene: TRBV7-9; clone size: .; CDR3 protein: CASSFDRGQWEKLFF; CDR3 DNA: TGTGCCAGCAGCTTCGACAGGGGGCAGTGGGAAAAACTGTTTTTT
D gene: .; J gene: TRBJ1-5; V gene: TRBV5-1; clone size: few; CDR3 protein: CASSLEPASNQPQHF; CDR3 DNA: TGCGCCAGCAGCTTGGAGCCTGCCAGCAATCAGCCCCAGCATTTT
D gene: .; J gene: TRBJ1-3; V gene: TRBV15; clone size: .; CDR3 protein: CATSRGGMGRIHDLSGNTIYF; CDR3 DNA: TGTGCCACCAGCAGAGGTGGGATGGGACGCATCCATGACCTCTCTGGAAACACCATATATTTT
D gene: TRBD2; J gene: TRBJ2-3; V gene: TRBV7-9; clone size: .; CDR3 protein: CASSTFTGTSGRLNTQYF; CDR3 DNA: TGTGCCAGCAGCACTTTCACGGGGACTAGCGGGAGGTTAAATACGCAGTATTTT
D gene: .; J gene: TRBJ2-7; V gene: TRBV7-9; clone size: .; CDR3 protein: CASSLASPPLHEQYF; CDR3 DNA: TGTGCCAGCAGCTTGGCGAGTCCCCCCCTACACGAGCAGTACTTC
D gene: TRBD2; J gene: TRBJ2-1; V gene: TRBV11-2; clone size: .; CDR3 protein: CASSLVLAGGSYNEQFF; CDR3 DNA: TGTGCCAGCAGCTTAGTGCTAGCGGGAGGCTCCTACAATGAGCAGTTCTTC
D gene: TRBD2; J gene: TRBJ2-7; V gene: TRBV7-2; clone size: .; CDR3 protein: CASSLLAGSLEQYF; CDR3 DNA: TGTGCCAGCAGCTTACTAGCGGGATCCCTAGAGCAGTACTTC
D gene: .; J gene: TRBJ2-3; V gene: TRBV7-9; clone size: .; CDR3 protein: CASSLGTQARSTDTQYF; CDR3 DNA: TGTGCCAGCAGCTTAGGGACTCAAGCCCGTAGCACAGATACGCAGTATTTT
D gene: TRBD2; J gene: TRBJ2-3; V gene: TRBV7-2; clone size: .; CDR3 protein: CASSRAIAGYADTQYF; CDR3 DNA: TGTGCCAGCAGCCGCGCTATAGCGGGTTACGCAGATACGCAGTATTTT
D gene: TRBD2; J gene: TRBJ2-1; V gene: TRBV4-3; clone size: .; CDR3 protein: CASSTGTSGSWNEQFF; CDR3 DNA: TGCGCCAGCAGCACCGGGACTAGCGGGAGTTGGAATGAGCAGTTCTTC
D gene: TRBD1; J gene: TRBJ1-4; V gene: TRBV3-1/TRBV3-2; clone size: .; CDR3 protein: CASSQTQGTGVWEKLFF; CDR3 DNA: TGTGCCAGCAGCCAAACCCAGGGGACAGGGGTATGGGAAAAACTGTTTTTT
D gene: .; J gene: TRBJ2-7; V gene: TRBV9; clone size: few; CDR3 protein: CASSVEPETSYEQYF; CDR3 DNA: TGTGCCAGCAGCGTAGAGCCGGAGACCTCCTACGAGCAGTACTTC
D gene: TRBD2; J gene: TRBJ2-5; V gene: TRBV14; clone size: .; CDR3 protein: CASSHHLAGMETQYF; CDR3 DNA: TGTGCCAGCAGCCACCATCTAGCGGGAATGGAGACCCAGTACTTC
D gene: .; J gene: TRBJ1-2; V gene: TRBV30; clone size: .; CDR3 protein: CASGTDNYGYTF; CDR3 DNA: TGTGCTTCCGGGACCGATAACTATGGCTACACCTTC
D gene: TRBD2; J gene: TRBJ2-5; V gene: TRBV4-1; clone size: .; CDR3 protein: CASSQPLAGGETQYF; CDR3 DNA: TGCGCCAGCAGCCAGCCACTAGCGGGAGGGGAGACCCAGTACTTC
D gene: .; J gene: TRBJ2-2; V gene: TRBV3-1/TRBV3-2; clone size: .; CDR3 protein: CASSQGGSGELFF; CDR3 DNA: TGTGCCAGCAGCCAAGGAGGATCCGGGGAGCTGTTTTTT
D gene: TRBD2; J gene: TRBJ2-2; V gene: TRBV9; clone size: .; CDR3 protein: CASSVAGGRLGELFF; CDR3 DNA: TGTGCCAGCAGCGTAGCGGGAGGGCGATTAGGGGAGCTGTTTTTT
D gene: TRBD2; J gene: TRBJ2-2; V gene: TRBV6-5; clone size: .; CDR3 protein: CASSYLGLAGELFF; CDR3 DNA: TGTGCCAGCAGTTACCTCGGACTAGCCGGGGAGCTGTTTTTT
D gene: .; J gene: TRBJ2-2; V gene: TRBV4-2; clone size: .; CDR3 protein: CASSQDRGTGELFF; CDR3 DNA: TGTGCCAGCAGCCAAGATAGGGGCACCGGGGAGCTGTTTTTT
D gene: .; J gene: TRBJ2-7; V gene: TRBV7-2; clone size: few; CDR3 protein: CASSLQQGSHEQYF; CDR3 DNA: TGTGCCAGCAGCTTACAACAGGGTTCACACGAGCAGTACTTC
D gene: .; J gene: TRBJ2-3; V gene: TRBV29-1; clone size: .; CDR3 protein: CSVWSDTQYF; CDR3 DNA: TGCAGCGTGTGGTCAGATACGCAGTATTTT
D gene: .; J gene: TRBJ2-1; V gene: TRBV27; clone size: .; CDR3 protein: CASGIRQRSSYNEQFF; CDR3 DNA: TGTGCCAGCGGAATCCGACAGAGGAGCTCCTACAATGAGCAGTTCTTC
D gene: TRBD2; J gene: TRBJ2-5; V gene: TRBV11-3; clone size: .; CDR3 protein: CASSIHLAGVSETQYF; CDR3 DNA: TGTGCCAGCAGCATTCACCTAGCGGGAGTGTCTGAGACCCAGTACTTC
D gene: TRBD1; J gene: TRBJ1-2; V gene: TRBV19; clone size: .; CDR3 protein: CASSITGDYGYTF; CDR3 DNA: TGTGCCAGTAGTATAACAGGGGACTATGGCTACACCTTC
D gene: TRBD1; J gene: TRBJ1-1; V gene: TRBV10-3; clone size: .; CDR3 protein: CAIRRQGSTEAFF; CDR3 DNA: TGTGCCATCAGAAGACAGGGTTCCACTGAAGCTTTCTTT
D gene: TRBD1; J gene: TRBJ1-2; V gene: TRBV11-2; clone size: .; CDR3 protein: CASSPRTGNSYGYTF; CDR3 DNA: TGTGCCAGCAGCCCTAGGACAGGGAACTCCTATGGCTACACCTTC
D gene: TRBD2; J gene: TRBJ2-7; V gene: TRBV11-2; clone size: .; CDR3 protein: CASSLKASGREYEQYF; CDR3 DNA: TGTGCCAGCAGCTTAAAGGCTAGCGGGAGAGAATACGAGCAGTACTTC